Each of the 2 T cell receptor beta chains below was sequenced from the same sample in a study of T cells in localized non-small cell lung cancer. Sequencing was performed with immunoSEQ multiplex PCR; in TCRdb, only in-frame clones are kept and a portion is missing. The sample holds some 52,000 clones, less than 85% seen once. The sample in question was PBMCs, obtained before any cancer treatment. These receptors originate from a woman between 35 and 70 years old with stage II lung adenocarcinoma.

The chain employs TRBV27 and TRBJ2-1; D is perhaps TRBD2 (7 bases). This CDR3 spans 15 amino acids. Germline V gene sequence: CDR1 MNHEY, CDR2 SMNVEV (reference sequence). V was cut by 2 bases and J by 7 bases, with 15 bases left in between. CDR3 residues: CASSLRTGRGNEQFF. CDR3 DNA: TGTGCCAGCAGTTTACGGACGGGGAGGGGGAATGAGCAGTTCTTC.

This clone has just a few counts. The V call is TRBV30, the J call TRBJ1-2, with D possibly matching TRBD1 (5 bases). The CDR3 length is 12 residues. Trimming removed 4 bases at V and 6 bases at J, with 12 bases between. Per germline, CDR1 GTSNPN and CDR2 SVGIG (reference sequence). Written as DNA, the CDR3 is TGTGCCTGGACGGAGGGGATCGATGGCTACACCTTC. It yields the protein CAWTEGIDGYTF.